Listed below are T cell receptor beta chains from one sample, sequenced in a study of human T cells and chemical hapten exposure. A single record per CDR3 protein comes from TCRdb applying MiXCR to the 5' RACE reads. The table shows about 110,000 distinct CDR3 sequences, with 19% occurring only once. These receptors came from a human donor in good health. The CDR3 runs from the conserved cysteine through the conserved F or W. Each record gives: V gene, clone size, D gene, J gene, CDR3 protein, CDR3 DNA. The D gene is left open where the match is weak. The size field is filled for only some rows; it gives once, few, many or a size class.

>TRBV6-6|few|NA|TRBJ2-3
CASRVPHNDTQYF
TGTGCCAGCAGAGTACCCCACAACGATACGCAGTATTTT
>TRBV2|NA|TRBD1|TRBJ1-1
CASTATGGTEAFF
TGTGCCAGCACCGCGACAGGGGGCACTGAAGCTTTCTTT
>TRBV5-6|NA|NA|TRBJ2-5
CASGWPTGAETQYF
TGTGCCAGCGGATGGCCTACCGGTGCAGAGACCCAGTACTTC
>TRBV6-5|NA|NA|TRBJ1-2
CASAMGAGQGYTF
TGTGCCAGCGCTATGGGGGCGGGACAAGGCTACACCTTC
>TRBV18|NA|NA|TRBJ1-1
CASSLLRSRNTEAFF
TGTGCCAGCTCACTCCTGAGGAGTAGGAACACTGAAGCTTTCTTT
>TRBV6-2/TRBV6-3|NA|NA|TRBJ2-3
CASSYPDTQYF
TGTGCCAGCAGTTACCCAGATACGCAGTATTTT
>TRBV28|NA|NA|TRBJ2-7
CASSPFSEQYF
TGTGCCAGCAGTCCATTTTCCGAGCAGTACTTC
>TRBV11-2|few|NA|TRBJ2-3
CASSLRGTEADTQYF
TGTGCCAGCAGCTTAAGGGGAACCGAGGCCGATACGCAGTATTTT
>TRBV3-1|NA|NA|TRBJ2-5
CASSHQGIKPKTQYF
TGTGCCAGCAGCCATCAGGGGATAAAGCCAAAGACCCAGTACTTC
>TRBV11-1|NA|NA|TRBJ1-1
CAILKGQNTEAFF
TGTGCCATCCTGAAGGGGCAGAACACTGAAGCTTTCTTT
>TRBV6-5|few|TRBD2|TRBJ2-1
CASRRGNGRAASNEQFF
TGTGCCAGCAGGCGGGGGAACGGGAGGGCCGCGAGTAATGAGCAGTTCTTC
>TRBV11-2|NA|NA|TRBJ2-4
CASSSAPGSPKNIQYF
TGTGCCAGCAGCTCCGCCCCCGGGAGTCCCAAAAACATTCAGTACTTC
>TRBV12-3/TRBV12-4|NA|NA|TRBJ2-7
CASRLDPTYEQYF
TGTGCCAGCAGGCTAGACCCGACCTACGAGCAGTACTTC
>TRBV30|NA|NA|TRBJ2-3
CAWGGAWTQYF
TGTGCCTGGGGGGGGGCATGGACGCAGTATTTT
>TRBV5-1|NA|NA|TRBJ2-5
CASSPTTAQETQYF
TGCGCCAGCAGCCCTACGACAGCCCAAGAGACCCAGTACTTC
>TRBV9|NA|TRBD2|TRBJ2-5
CASSVGGSGSAETQYF
TGTGCCAGCAGCGTAGGGGGTAGCGGGAGCGCGGAGACCCAGTACTTC
>TRBV19|few|TRBD1|TRBJ1-2
CASTRTGGYYGYTF
TGTGCCAGTACACGGACAGGAGGTTACTATGGCTACACCTTC
>TRBV24-1|few|NA|TRBJ2-7
CATSDPRGASYEQYF
TGTGCCACCAGTGACCCCCGGGGTGCCTCCTACGAGCAGTACTTC
>TRBV28|NA|NA|TRBJ1-2
CAIQVDGQYGYTF
TGTGCCATCCAGGTTGACGGACAATATGGCTACACCTTC
>TRBV28|NA|NA|TRBJ2-4
CASSFTGINIQYF
TGTGCCAGCAGTTTCACAGGGATCAACATTCAGTACTTC
>TRBV18|NA|NA|TRBJ2-3
CASSPTADTQYF
TGTGCCAGCTCACCGACTGCAGATACGCAGTATTTT
>TRBV29-1|few|NA|TRBJ1-2
CSVEISREGYTF
TGCAGCGTTGAAATATCCAGGGAAGGCTACACCTTC
>TRBV29-1|NA|NA|TRBJ2-7
CSVEAGPAREQYF
TGCAGCGTTGAAGCCGGCCCCGCGCGCGAGCAGTACTTC
>TRBV20-1|few|TRBD2|TRBJ2-7
CSAWGLAGEQYF
TGCAGTGCCTGGGGACTAGCGGGCGAGCAGTACTTC
>TRBV18|few|NA|TRBJ2-7
CASSPLGGAYEQYF
TGTGCCAGCTCACCACTCGGAGGGGCCTACGAGCAGTACTTC
>TRBV28|NA|TRBD1|TRBJ2-5
CASTLDRGSVRETQYF
TGTGCCAGCACCTTGGACAGGGGATCGGTGAGAGAGACCCAGTACTTC
>TRBV7-8|once|NA|TRBJ1-2
CASSPRRSQIYGYTF
TGTGCCAGCAGCCCTCGACGATCCCAAATATATGGCTACACCTTC
>TRBV20-1|few|NA|TRBJ2-1
CSARFYRNYNEQFF
TGCAGTGCTAGATTTTACAGGAACTACAATGAGCAGTTCTTC
>TRBV5-4|few|TRBD1|TRBJ1-2
CASSNTQGDYGYTF
TGTGCCAGCAGCAACACACAGGGGGACTATGGCTACACCTTC
>TRBV10-2|few|NA|TRBJ1-2
CASAQTWGDYGYTF
TGCGCCAGCGCCCAGACCTGGGGGGACTATGGCTACACCTTC
>TRBV6-5|NA|TRBD2|TRBJ2-2
CASSYTSVRHTGELFF
TGTGCCAGCAGTTACACTAGCGTGAGACACACCGGGGAGCTGTTTTTT
>TRBV28|few|TRBD1|TRBJ1-2
CASRPRTGEGYGYTF
TGTGCCAGCAGACCTCGGACAGGGGAAGGTTATGGCTACACCTTC
>TRBV6-5|few|NA|TRBJ2-5
CASSYSSGSGKAGTQYF
TGTGCCAGCAGTTACTCGAGTGGTAGCGGTAAAGCGGGGACCCAGTACTTC
>TRBV7-2|few|NA|TRBJ2-6
CASSLVASSSGANVLTF
TGTGCCAGCAGCTTAGTCGCCTCGAGCTCTGGGGCCAACGTCCTGACTTTC
>TRBV24-1|NA|NA|TRBJ2-1
CATASGIGYNEQFF
TGTGCCACCGCAAGCGGAATAGGTTACAATGAGCAGTTCTTC
>TRBV14|NA|NA|TRBJ2-7
CASSYAREQYF
TGTGCCAGCAGTTACGCGAGGGAGCAGTACTTC
>TRBV5-1|NA|TRBD2|TRBJ2-3
CASRAGPLTDTQYF
TGCGCCAGCAGAGCGGGACCTCTCACAGATACGCAGTATTTT
>TRBV6-5|NA|NA|TRBJ1-4
CASSYRSRSEKLFF
TGTGCCAGCAGTTACCGGTCAAGGAGTGAAAAACTGTTTTTT
>TRBV28|NA|NA|TRBJ2-4
CASREPGVNIQYF
TGTGCCAGCAGAGAACCAGGGGTGAACATTCAGTACTTC
>TRBV10-3|many|TRBD2|TRBJ2-3
CAISRSGTSDSTDTQYF
TGTGCCATCAGTAGATCCGGGACTAGCGACAGCACAGATACGCAGTATTTT
>TRBV3-1|NA|NA|TRBJ1-5
CASSQSLTGQPQHF
TGTGCCAGCAGCCAAAGTCTCACGGGACAGCCCCAGCATTTT